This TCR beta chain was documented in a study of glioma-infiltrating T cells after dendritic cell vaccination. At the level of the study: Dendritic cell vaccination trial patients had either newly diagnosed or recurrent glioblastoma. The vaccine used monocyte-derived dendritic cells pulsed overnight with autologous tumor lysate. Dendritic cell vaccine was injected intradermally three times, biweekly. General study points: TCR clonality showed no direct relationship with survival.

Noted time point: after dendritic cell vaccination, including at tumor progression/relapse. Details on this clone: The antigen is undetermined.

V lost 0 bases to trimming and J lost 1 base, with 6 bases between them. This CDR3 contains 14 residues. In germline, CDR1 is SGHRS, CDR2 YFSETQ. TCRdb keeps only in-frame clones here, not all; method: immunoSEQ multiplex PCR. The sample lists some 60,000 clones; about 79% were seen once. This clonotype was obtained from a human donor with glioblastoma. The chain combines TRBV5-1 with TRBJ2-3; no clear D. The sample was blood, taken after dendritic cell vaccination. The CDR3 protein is CASSLDGGTDTQYF. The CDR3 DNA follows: TGCGCCAGCAGCTTGGACGGAGGCACAGATACGCAGTATTTT.